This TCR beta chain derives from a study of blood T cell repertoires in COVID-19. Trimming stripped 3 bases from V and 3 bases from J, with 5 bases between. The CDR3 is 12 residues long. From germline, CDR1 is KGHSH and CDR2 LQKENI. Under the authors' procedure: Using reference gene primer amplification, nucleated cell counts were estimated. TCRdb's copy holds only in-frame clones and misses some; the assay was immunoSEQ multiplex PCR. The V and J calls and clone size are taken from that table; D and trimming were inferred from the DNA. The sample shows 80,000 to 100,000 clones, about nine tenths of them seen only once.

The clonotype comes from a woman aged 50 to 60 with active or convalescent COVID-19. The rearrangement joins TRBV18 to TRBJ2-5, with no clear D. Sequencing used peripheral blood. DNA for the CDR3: TGTGCCAGCTCACCGGTAGAAGAGACCCAGTACTTC. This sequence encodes CASSPVEETQYF.